The 30 T cell receptor beta chains below all came from one sample that was sequenced in a study of T cell changes during pregnancy in multiple sclerosis. Method: immunoSEQ multiplex PCR; TCRdb's copy keeps in-frame clones and lacks some. The data show fewer than 35,000 clones, under 95% seen once. The sequenced sample was CD4+ T cells from peripheral blood mononuclear cells, obtained in the second trimester of pregnancy. The receptor source for this set is a female donor with multiple sclerosis, enrolled in a pregnancy study.

In this sample, this clone turned up once. This chain links TRBV11-2 with TRBJ1-1; D is uncertain. The germline V gene has CDR1 SGHAT and CDR2 FQNNGV. Trimming stripped 5 bases from V and 8 bases from J, with 9 bases between. CDR3 length equals 11 residues. CDR3 in DNA: TGTGCCAGCAGCCCTCTAGCCGAAGCTTTCTTT. It encodes CASSPLAEAFF. Using reference TRBV11-2 and TRBJ1-1 for the parts outside the CDR3, the full variable domain is EAGVAQSPRYKIIEKRQSVAFWCNPISGHATLYWYQQILGQGPKLLIQFQNNGVVDDSQLPKDRFSAERLKGVDSTLKIQPAKLEDSAVYLCASSPLAEAFFGQGTRLTVV.

The rearrangement uses TRBV14 and TRBJ2-2; tentatively, D is TRBD2 (5 bases). The germline CDR1 and CDR2 sequences are SGHDN and FVKESK. V lost 1 base and J 5 bases, leaving 11 bases between the germline ends. The CDR3 sequence is 15 residues long. The CDR3 bases are TGTGCCAGCAGCCAAGCACTAGAGAAAACCGGGGAGCTGTTTTTT. As protein: CASSQALEKTGELFF. Filled out from reference TRBV14 and TRBJ2-2, the complete variable domain reads EAGVTQFPSHSVIEKGQTVTLRCDPISGHDNLYWYRRVMGKEIKFLLHFVKESKQDESGMPNNRFLAERTGGTYSTLKVQPAELEDSGVYFCASSQALEKTGELFFGEGSRLTVL.

J is TRBJ2-7 and V is TRBV9, with TRBD2 matching 8 bases. Germline values: CDR1 SGDLS, CDR2 YYNGEE. The CDR3 is 16 residues long. J was trimmed by 5 bases and V by 0 bases; bases with no gene match: 10. The CDR3 DNA is TGTGCCAGCAGCGTAGATGCGGGAGGTCTTTTGGACGAGCAGTACTTC. It encodes CASSVDAGGLLDEQYF.

The chain is built from TRBV9 and TRBJ1-3; D remains ambiguous. The CDR3 is made up of 15 amino acids. Trimming took 3 bases from V and 8 from J, leaving 18 bases between them. Germline V lookup: CDR1 SGDLS, CDR2 YYNGEE. This CDR3 is CASSARPTAGDTIYF. CDR3 in DNA: TGTGCCAGCAGCGCCCGCCCGACCGCGGGCGACACCATATATTTT.

This clone was found once. V is TRBV19 and J is TRBJ1-4; no definite D call. Between the trimmed V and J ends, which lost 6 bases and 2 bases, there was a span of 19 bases. This CDR3 region has 17 residues. Germline values: CDR1 LNHDA, CDR2 SQIVND (reference sequence). CDR3 DNA sequence: TGTGCCAGTAGGTCGTATGGCAGTGCGGTTACTAATGAAAAACTGTTTTTT. Amino acids: CASRSYGSAVTNEKLFF.

This chain joins TRBV27 and TRBJ2-3, with 7 bases that match TRBD1. The junction had 6 bases not matched to a gene; V was cut back by 4 bases and J by 2 bases. Germline assignment: CDR1 MNHEY and CDR2 SMNVEV (reference sequence). CDR3 size: 15 residues. CDR3 region: CASSWRGGSTDTQYF. DNA for the CDR3: TGTGCCAGCAGTTGGAGAGGGGGCTCCACAGATACGCAGTATTTT.

This clone was counted a single time. V gene TRBV6-1 combines with J gene TRBJ1-3; 8 positions match TRBD1. The germline V gene has CDR1 MNHNS and CDR2 SASEGT. The J segment lost 15 bases and the V segment lost 6 bases, leaving 7 bases of the junction unmatched. The CDR3 contains 11 residues. The chain's CDR3 is CASSYGQGRYF. Here the CDR3 DNA reads TGTGCCAGCAGCTACGGACAGGGCCGATATTTT.

This clone was seen a few times. The chain joins TRBV10-3 to TRBJ1-5, with D possibly being TRBD1 (5 bases). The germline V and J ends were trimmed by 3 bases and 4 bases, with 16 bases remaining between them. CDR3 length: 16 amino acids. Germline CDR1 and CDR2: ENHRY and SYGVKD. The CDR3 DNA reads as TGTGCCATCAGTGAAGATTTGAGGGGACTTAATCAGCCCCAGCATTTT. The encoded protein is CAISEDLRGLNQPQHF.

The chain uses TRBV2 and TRBJ1-2; 11 bases are shared with TRBD1. The CDR3 runs 13 residues. The ends lost 6 bases at V and 8 bases at J; junction bases unmatched: 5. CDR1 is SNHLY and CDR2 is FYNNEI in the germline V gene. CDR3 sequence: CASRGGQGVGYTF. The CDR3 DNA reads TGTGCCAGCAGGGGGGGACAGGGGGTAGGCTACACCTTC.

This chain connects TRBV5-8 to TRBJ2-7; TRBD2 aligns across 9 bases. The V gene's germline CDR1 is SGHTS and CDR2 YDEGEE. V gave up 4 bases and J gave up 2 bases; unmatched junction bases: 7. The CDR3 is made up of 15 amino acids. CDR3 loop: CASSRTSATTYEQYF. Here the CDR3 DNA reads TGTGCCAGCAGCCGGACTAGCGCGACAACCTACGAGCAGTACTTC.

The chain is built from TRBV4-1 and TRBJ2-3; TRBD2 matches 10 bases. The CDR3 spans 16 residues. The V gene's germline CDR1 is MGHRA and CDR2 YSYEKL. Losses at the gene ends were 4 bases for V and 4 bases for J; bases not matched to a gene: 8. As DNA, the CDR3 is TGCGCCAGCAGCCCCCTAGCGGGAGCGTTTGCAGATACGCAGTATTTT. Its translation: CASSPLAGAFADTQYF.

The rearrangement uses TRBV19 and TRBJ2-2; 9 nucleotides line up with TRBD2. V trimming: 4 bases; J trimming: 4 bases; junction bases outside the gene matches: 4. Germline CDR1 and CDR2: LNHDA and SQIVND (reference sequence). The CDR3 runs to 15 residues. CDR3 sequence (DNA): TGTGCCAGTAGTACCCGCGGGAGGGGCACCGGGGAGCTGTTTTTT. This translates into CASSTRGRGTGELFF.

The rearrangement uses TRBV28 and TRBJ1-2; TRBD1 aligns across 8 bases. Germline CDR1 and CDR2: MDHEN and SYDVKM. V was pared by 4 bases and J by 4 bases, with 5 bases of the junction left unmatched. CDR3 length equals 14 residues. This CDR3 reads CASSWTGRSYGYTF. CDR3 DNA sequence: TGTGCCAGCAGTTGGACAGGGAGGAGCTATGGCTACACCTTC.

This chain joins TRBV30 and TRBJ2-1; possibly TRBD1 for D (7 bases). The V gene's germline CDR1 is GTSNPN and CDR2 SVGIG (reference sequence). Trimming shortened V by 4 bases and J by 5 bases, and 18 bases separated the two germline ends. The length of the CDR3 is 15 residues. The CDR3 sequence is CAWNLGGQSNNEQFF. CDR3 nucleotide sequence: TGTGCCTGGAACCTGGGGGGACAGAGTAACAATGAGCAGTTCTTC.

The rearrangement links TRBV9 to TRBJ1-3, with D unresolved. The CDR3 has 16 amino acids. V gave up 1 base and J gave up 0 bases, with 11 bases separating them. Germline V gives CDR1 SGDLS, CDR2 YYNGEE. The CDR3 bases are TGTGCCAGCAGCGTACTAGGACTGAGCTCTGGAAACACCATATATTTT. It codes for CASSVLGLSSGNTIYF. The complete variable domain, with remaining parts taken from reference TRBV9 and TRBJ1-3, reads DSGVTQTPKHLITATGQRVTLRCSPRSGDLSVYWYQQSLDQGLQFLIQYYNGEERAKGNILERFSAQQFPDLHSELNLSSLELGDSALYFCASSVLGLSSGNTIYFGEGSWLTVV.

The genes are TRBV6-5 and TRBJ1-5, with no clear D. The CDR3 consists of 14 residues. Per germline, CDR1 MNHEY and CDR2 SVGAGI. Trimming shortened V by 2 bases and J by 7 bases, and 12 bases separated the two germline ends. CDR3 sequence reads: CASSYGPGGQPQHF. The DNA for the CDR3 is TGTGCCAGCAGTTACGGCCCAGGAGGGCAGCCCCAGCATTTT.

J is TRBJ1-1 and V is TRBV6-1; no reliable D call. The germline V gene has CDR1 MNHNS and CDR2 SASEGT. Between the trimmed V and J ends, which lost 7 bases and 2 bases, there was a span of 14 bases. The length of the CDR3 is 14 residues. In DNA form, the CDR3 reads TGTGCCAGCACTATCGAGGATCTAAACACTGAAGCTTTCTTT. It translates to CASTIEDLNTEAFF.

The chain uses TRBV13 and TRBJ2-2, with D possibly matching TRBD1 (6 bases). Trimming stripped 4 bases from V and 6 bases from J, with 18 bases between. CDR3 length equals 16 residues. The germline V gene encodes CDR1 PRHDT and CDR2 FYEKMQ (reference sequence). This CDR3 is CASSSRRTQGAGELFF. The CDR3 DNA reads as TGTGCCAGCAGCTCCCGGAGAACACAGGGAGCCGGGGAGCTGTTTTTT.

CDR3 sequence reads: CARIGGRESYNEQFF. The CDR3 DNA follows: TGTGCCCGAATAGGGGGCAGGGAGTCCTACAATGAGCAGTTCTTC. V gene TRBV6-5 combines with J gene TRBJ2-1; 7 bases are shared with TRBD1. V lost 11 bases to trimming and J lost 1 base; unmatched junction nucleotides: 11. Germline lookup yields CDR1 MNHEY and CDR2 SVGAGI. The CDR3 is 15 residues long.

This clone was picked up a small number of times. The chain joins TRBV6-5 to TRBJ2-2; possibly TRBD1 for D (5 bases). V shed 11 bases and J shed 3 bases, with 16 bases lying between them. Per germline, CDR1 MNHEY and CDR2 SVGAGI. The CDR3 covers 14 residues. The CDR3 sequence is CAARIGADTGELFF. The CDR3 DNA is TGTGCCGCAAGGATAGGGGCGGACACCGGGGAGCTGTTTTTT.

The gene calls are TRBV18 and TRBJ2-7; D unclear. Germline CDR1 KGHSH, CDR2 LQKENI. V lost 5 bases and J 0 bases, leaving 11 bases between the germline ends. The CDR3 runs 14 residues. The CDR3 DNA is TGTGCCAGCTCAGAATGGAGTAGCTCCTACGAGCAGTACTTC. Its translation is CASSEWSSSYEQYF.

The chain links TRBV25-1 to TRBJ1-4; D is uncertain. CDR3 length: 12 amino acids. CDR1 MGHDK and CDR2 SYGVNS come from the germline V gene. The V gene lost 3 bases and the J gene lost 12 bases, with 11 bases spanning the gap. CDR3 sequence (DNA): TGTGCCAGCAGTGAGTCCCCACAAGAACTGTTTTTT. Amino acids: CASSESPQELFF.

A single count supports this clone. Mismatch with germline at one junction end may stem from a read error. Additional DNA sequences in this sample encode the identical CDR3. The chain combines TRBV19 with TRBJ1-2, with D perhaps matching TRBD1 (6 bases). CDR3 size: 14 residues. Looked up from germline, CDR1 is LNHDA and CDR2 is SQIVND (reference sequence). DNA for the CDR3: TGTGCCAGTAGTATTGACAGGAGGAACTATGGTTACACCTTC. Residues: CASSIDRRNYGYTF.

The J gene is TRBJ1-1, the V gene TRBV6-1; D not certain. The CDR3 contains 12 residues. Trimming took off 5 bases at V and 1 base at J, with 5 bases between the two ends. The germline gives CDR1 MNHNS, CDR2 SASEGT. As DNA, the CDR3 is TGTGCCAGCAGTCGAGCGAACACTGAAGCTTTCTTT. As protein: CASSRANTEAFF.

The CDR3 DNA reads TGTGCCAGCAGCTTCCGACAGGGCCTTAATCAGCCCCAGCATTTT. Translating gives CASSFRQGLNQPQHF. This rearrangement joins TRBV7-9 to TRBJ1-5; the match to TRBD1 covers 7 bases. This CDR3 contains 15 residues. V lost 3 bases, J lost 4 bases, and 6 bases stayed unmatched. Germline-derived CDR1 and CDR2 are SEHNR and FQNEAQ (reference sequence).

The CDR3 bases are TGTGCCAGCAGACGGACACCGCCGGGCGGGGAGCTGTTTTTT. Its translation is CASRRTPPGGELFF. The chain has TRBV6-1 and TRBJ2-2, with TRBD1 as a possible D gene (5 bases). V was cut by 6 bases and J by 7 bases, with 15 bases left in between. The CDR3 runs 14 residues. The germline gives CDR1 MNHNS, CDR2 SASEGT.

The gene calls are TRBV28 and TRBJ2-7, with D possibly matching TRBD1 (5 bases). The CDR3 is made up of 13 amino acids. Germline CDR1 MDHEN, CDR2 SYDVKM. Between the trimmed V and J ends, which lost 8 bases and 0 bases, there was a span of 11 bases. CDR3 bases: TGTGCCAGCCGAAGGGGCTCCTCCTACGAGCAGTACTTC. Amino acid sequence: CASRRGSSYEQYF.

CDR3 coding DNA: TGTGCCAGCAGCTTAGACGGGGGAGAGGGATATGGCTACACCTTC. Protein sequence: CASSLDGGEGYGYTF. The J gene is TRBJ1-2, the V gene TRBV7-9; D is possibly TRBD1 (5 bases). Germline V gene sequence: CDR1 SEHNR, CDR2 FQNEAQ (reference sequence). The CDR3 is 15 amino acids. Between the trimmed V and J ends, which lost 1 base and 5 bases, there was a span of 14 bases.

The rearrangement joins TRBV5-1 to TRBJ1-1; weak D call: TRBD1 (6 bases). Trimming left V 3 bases short and J 2 bases short, with 17 bases between. The CDR3 totals 16 residues. Per germline, CDR1 SGHRS and CDR2 YFSETQ. CDR3 region: CASSYPKGGANTEAFF. The CDR3 bases are TGCGCCAGCAGCTATCCGAAAGGGGGAGCTAACACTGAAGCTTTCTTT.

V is TRBV10-3 and J is TRBJ1-1; D not certain. CDR1 and CDR2 (germline): ENHRY, SYGVKD. V was cut by 2 bases and J by 1 base, with 11 bases left in between. CDR3 length equals 15 residues. In DNA form, the CDR3 reads TGTGCCATCAGTGAGAGTGGGCAGCCGAACACTGAAGCTTTCTTT. Its translation: CAISESGQPNTEAFF.